This T cell receptor beta chain was obtained from a study of shared clonotypes between healthy human individuals. This clone was seen just once. Its antigen remains unidentified. The method was immunoSEQ multiplex PCR; TCRdb's version includes in-frame clones alone and lacks a portion of them. The table lists a few million clones, approximately 93% of them singletons, with approximately 0.4% in the top ten. All donors qualified as healthy HIV-negative adults and had experienced no recent acute infections or vaccinations. Only Caucasian adults living in Nashville, Tennessee served as donors. Overall study findings and caveats: At large depth, rarefaction still showed sorted-subset sequencing to be incomplete.

The CDR3 has 15 residues. V lost 3 bases and J lost 4; bases outside the gene matches: 7. The germline CDR1 and CDR2 sequences are SGDLS and YYNGEE. This receptor was taken from a man aged 18 to 30 in good health. Some clones in this sample may be carry-over from other donors' samples. Material: naive CD4+ T cells from PBMCs. Subset noted: CD45RA+ positively selected. This rearrangement joins TRBV9 to TRBJ2-1; 7 bases align to TRBD1. CDR3 region: CASSEGVGQYNEQFF. The CDR3 DNA is TGTGCCAGCAGCGAAGGTGTGGGACAGTACAATGAGCAGTTCTTC. The full variable domain, with the rest looked up from reference TRBV9 and TRBJ2-1, is DSGVTQTPKHLITATGQRVTLRCSPRSGDLSVYWYQQSLDQGLQFLIQYYNGEERAKGNILERFSAQQFPDLHSELNLSSLELGDSALYFCASSEGVGQYNEQFFGPGTRLTVL.